This T cell receptor (beta chain) emerged from a study of identifying expanded T cells in peripheral blood. Libraries were prepared by immunoSEQ multiplex PCR; TCRdb keeps only in-frame clonotypes and omits some of them. The sample records about 94,000 clones, nearly 90% being singletons. Healthy donors had no documented immune events, such as infections, while sampled. The CDR3 consists of 18 residues. Looked up from germline, CDR1 is SNHLY and CDR2 is FYNNEI. V lost 7 bases and J lost 2, with 27 bases in between. Sequencing was performed on blood. This receptor was identified in a person aged 18-70 years in good health. V is TRBV2 and J is TRBJ2-7; the D gene is possibly TRBD2 (6 bases). CDR3: CASTFFPPYGREAYEQYF. Here the CDR3 DNA reads TGTGCCAGCACCTTTTTCCCCCCATACGGCAGGGAGGCCTACGAGCAGTACTTC.